This TCR beta chain was recorded in a study of PD-1 blockade in classical Hodgkin lymphoma. The repertoire was sequenced with immunoSEQ multiplex PCR; TCRdb's copy has only in-frame clones and lacks some. Of some 96,000 clones detected, approximately 92% appear once; the ten largest clones hold 2.8%. Study observations and caveats: The diversity seen at baseline in complete responders resembled that of newly diagnosed patients. When nivolumab was started under 1 year after ASCT, patients were excluded.

To note about this clone: Its antigen is currently unknown.

The V gene end was trimmed by 7 bases and the J gene end by 7 bases; junction bases not matched to a gene: 10. The CDR3 spans 15 residues. The germline CDR1 and CDR2 sequences are ENHRY and SYGVKD. Relapse after autologous stem cell transplantation occurred in every patient, and brentuximab vedotin exposure varied. Best responses included complete response and partial response; otherwise, the best response was progressive disease. This TCR derives from a human donor with classical Hodgkin lymphoma. Sample: peripheral blood mononuclear cells (PBMCs), taken at baseline. V usage is TRBV10-3 and J usage is TRBJ2-2; TRBD1 agrees at 9 bases. CDR3 bases: TGTGCCATCACCACGGACAGGGGATTAGGCGGGGAGCTGTTTTTT. Its translation is CAITTDRGLGGELFF.